This passage covers 3 T cell receptor beta chains from one sample sequenced in a study of tumor and adjacent non-tumor tissue in lung cancer. RNA was extracted from bulk tissue without any cell sorting. The library came from three nested PCR rounds adapted from ARM-PCR protocols. TCRdb ran MiXCR on the multiplex PCR reads and lists one entry per CDR3 protein. The sample holds some 93,000 distinct CDR3 sequences; just over 65% are singletons and the top ten take approximately 16%. The material sequenced was lung tumor tissue. The receptor source for this set is a man aged 55 to 70 with non-small cell lung cancer.

Details on this clonotype: Since a much larger clone is just one base distant, this may be a read error. This chain links TRBV7-9 with TRBJ2-5, with TRBD1 identical over 9 bases. This CDR3 has 13 amino acids. After removal of 5 bases from V and 5 bases from J, the junction contained 3 bases not matched to a gene. Germline values: CDR1 SEHNR, CDR2 FQNEAQ (reference sequence). The CDR3 protein is CASSNGTGETQYF. The DNA for the CDR3 is TGTGCCAGCAGCAATGGGACAGGGGAGACCCAGTACTTC.

The genes are TRBV20-1 and TRBJ2-4; D perhaps matches TRBD1 (5 bases). V was shortened by 1 base and J by 6 bases, with 13 bases between the two germline ends. The CDR3 covers 14 residues. The germline CDR1 and CDR2 sequences are DFQATT and SNEGSKA (reference sequence). CDR3 nucleotides: TGCAGTGCTAGAGGACAGTGGGTGGGAAACATTCAGTACTTC. Translating it yields CSARGQWVGNIQYF.

This clonotype was detected only a few times. The chain combines TRBV20-1 with TRBJ1-1; D might be TRBD1 (6 bases). Germline CDR1 is DFQATT and CDR2 is SNEGSKA (reference sequence). This CDR3 has 16 residues. Trimming took 6 bases from V and 1 from J, leaving 21 bases between them. The DNA of the CDR3 is TGCAGTGCCAGTAGCCCATACAGGGTGGGGAACACTGAAGCTTTCTTT. Protein sequence: CSASSPYRVGNTEAFF.